The 26 T cell receptor beta chains below were found in one sample sequenced in a study of a mutant IDH1 vaccine in newly diagnosed glioma. These receptors lack a known antigen. Stated time point: week 47, end of study. The vaccine gave 300 ug of a 20-mer mutant IDH1 peptide subcutaneously per dose. The data were produced by immunoSEQ multiplex PCR, yet TCRdb's version contains in-frame clones alone and is incomplete. Of 30,000 to 35,000 clones listed, 80% to 90% are singletons. This sample comprised PBMCs, obtained from a glioma patient whose treatment included an IDH1 peptide vaccine. These receptors were taken from a woman in her twenties or thirties with glioma.

This sequence joins TRBV2 and TRBJ1-1, with D possibly matching TRBD1 (5 bases). The CDR3 covers 14 residues. V was trimmed by 6 bases and J by 4 bases, leaving 15 bases between them. Germline CDR1 and CDR2: SNHLY and FYNNEI. This chain's CDR3 is CASSPGLGGTEAFF. The CDR3 DNA is TGTGCCAGCAGCCCAGGGTTGGGAGGCACTGAAGCTTTCTTT.

The chain has TRBV6-5 and TRBJ1-2, with D perhaps matching TRBD1 (6 bases). The germline gives CDR1 MNHEY, CDR2 SVGAGI. The CDR3 has 15 amino acids. Trimming took 6 bases from V and 10 from J, leaving 24 bases between them. CDR3 in DNA: TGTGCCAGCAGAAAGACAGGTACCGACTCCCGGGACTACACCTTC. Protein: CASRKTGTDSRDYTF.

The rearrangement uses TRBV19 and TRBJ1-3, with a weak D call TRBD1 (5 bases). Germline V gene sequence: CDR1 LNHDA, CDR2 SQIVND (reference sequence). The CDR3 consists of 16 residues. Trimming took off 3 bases at V and 2 bases at J, with 14 bases between the two ends. This CDR3 is CASSMGTRAAGNTIYF. CDR3 in DNA: TGTGCCAGTAGTATGGGGACGAGAGCTGCTGGAAACACCATATATTTT.

CDR3 sequence reads: CASTHSPGRSAGYTF. CDR3 bases: TGTGCCAGCACCCACTCCCCGGGACGGTCTGCCGGCTACACCTTC. The chain is built from TRBV7-8 and TRBJ1-2; D is possibly TRBD1 (5 bases). Germline lookup yields CDR1 SGHVS and CDR2 FQNEAQ. This CDR3 contains 15 residues. The V end lost 7 bases, the J end lost 8 bases, and 23 bases lay between the germline ends.

CDR3 protein: CASSAGQGPGANVLTF. CDR3 coding DNA: TGTGCCAGTAGTGCGGGACAGGGTCCCGGGGCCAACGTCCTGACTTTC. The chain combines TRBV19 with TRBJ2-6, with TRBD1 matching 9 bases. This CDR3 is built from 16 residues. Germline V gene sequence: CDR1 LNHDA, CDR2 SQIVND (reference sequence). V shed 5 bases, J shed 4 bases, and the junction held 6 bases outside the gene matches.

V and J are TRBV19 and TRBJ1-5; D unclear. There are 14 residues in the CDR3. V lost 2 bases to trimming and J lost 5 bases, with 10 bases between them. CDR1 LNHDA and CDR2 SQIVND come from the germline V gene (reference sequence). CDR3 in DNA: TGTGCCAGTAGTATACGGGCAGCCCATCAGCCCCAGCATTTT. Amino acids: CASSIRAAHQPQHF. The variable domain in full, with the rest retrieved from reference TRBV19 and TRBJ1-5, is DGGITQSPKYLFRKEGQNVTLSCEQNLNHDAMYWYRQDPGQGLRLIYYSQIVNDFQKGDIAEGYSVSREKKESFPLTVTSAQKNPTAFYLCASSIRAAHQPQHFGDGTRLSIL.

The J gene is TRBJ1-1, the V gene TRBV18, with D maybe TRBD1 (5 bases). The V end lost 5 bases, the J end lost 5 bases, and 15 bases lay between the germline ends. CDR3 length equals 14 residues. Germline CDR1 is KGHSH and CDR2 is LQKENI. CDR3 in amino acids: CASSSSSGGTEAFF. The CDR3 nucleotides are TGTGCCAGCTCATCCTCCTCGGGGGGGACTGAAGCTTTCTTT.

The chain employs TRBV7-2 and TRBJ2-7, with D possibly matching TRBD1 (5 bases). The germline V and J ends were trimmed by 0 bases and 0 bases, with 15 bases remaining between them. The CDR3 loop spans 17 amino acids. CDR1 is SGHTA, CDR2 FQGNSA, per germline. The CDR3 is CASSLAGRAAYSYEQYF. In DNA, the CDR3 is TGTGCCAGCAGCTTAGCGGGCAGGGCAGCCTACTCCTACGAGCAGTACTTC.

This CDR3 reads CASSGRLAGTNEQFF. In DNA, the CDR3 is TGTGCCAGCAGCGGGAGACTAGCGGGGACCAATGAGCAGTTCTTC. This chain links TRBV7-2 with TRBJ2-1; 11 bases line up with TRBD2. Looked up from germline, CDR1 is SGHTA and CDR2 is FQGNSA. The V gene end was trimmed by 5 bases and the J gene end by 6 bases; junction bases not matched to a gene: 6. This CDR3 is 15 amino acids long.

The chain couples TRBV19 to TRBJ1-2, with TRBD1 matching 9 bases. Germline-derived CDR1 and CDR2 are LNHDA and SQIVND (reference sequence). CDR3 size: 15 residues. Trimming cost V 3 bases and J 9 bases; bases outside gene matches: 11. The CDR3 bases are TGTGCCAGTAGTATCCCCCTTGGACAGGGGTGGAGCTACACCTTC. Translating gives CASSIPLGQGWSYTF. Combining the CDR3 with reference TRBV19 and TRBJ1-2 gives the whole variable domain DGGITQSPKYLFRKEGQNVTLSCEQNLNHDAMYWYRQDPGQGLRLIYYSQIVNDFQKGDIAEGYSVSREKKESFPLTVTSAQKNPTAFYLCASSIPLGQGWSYTFGSGTRLTVV.

The V call is TRBV25-1, the J call TRBJ1-2; D call uncertain. The germline CDR1 and CDR2 sequences are MGHDK and SYGVNS. Trimming pared 1 base from V and 4 bases from J, leaving 10 bases between. The CDR3 covers 14 residues. The CDR3 region is CASSEFEVFYGYTF. The CDR3 DNA reads TGTGCCAGCAGTGAATTTGAGGTCTTCTATGGCTACACCTTC.

V is TRBV9 and J is TRBJ1-6; D gene uncertain. Germline V gene sequence: CDR1 SGDLS, CDR2 YYNGEE. Trimming took off 2 bases at V and 8 bases at J, with 11 bases between the two ends. The CDR3 contains 14 residues. This chain's CDR3 is CASSVGGFDSPLHF. DNA for the CDR3: TGTGCCAGCAGCGTCGGAGGATTTGATTCACCCCTCCACTTT. Together with reference TRBV9 and TRBJ1-6, the CDR3 gives the full variable domain: DSGVTQTPKHLITATGQRVTLRCSPRSGDLSVYWYQQSLDQGLQFLIQYYNGEERAKGNILERFSAQQFPDLHSELNLSSLELGDSALYFCASSVGGFDSPLHFGNGTRLTVT.

This clone was seen only a few times. V usage is TRBV5-1 and J usage is TRBJ2-2; perhaps D is TRBD1 or TRBD2 (5 bases each). The length of the CDR3 is 16 residues. Germline V CDR1 and CDR2: SGHRS, YFSETQ. V was cut by 4 bases and J by 1 base, with 14 bases left in between. The CDR3 region has the DNA TGCGCCAGCAGCACCTCGCCGAGGGGGAACACCGGGGAGCTGTTTTTT. The encoded protein is CASSTSPRGNTGELFF.

There are a few counts of this clone. The J gene is TRBJ1-1, the V gene TRBV29-1; D remains ambiguous. Trimming removed 4 bases at V and 0 bases at J, with 12 bases between. Germline values: CDR1 SQVTM, CDR2 ANQGSEA. This CDR3 is 14 amino acids long. The CDR3 loop reads CSVGVRSMNTEAFF. In DNA form, the CDR3 reads TGCAGCGTTGGGGTCCGCTCCATGAACACTGAAGCTTTCTTT.

DNA for the CDR3: TGTGCCAGCAGCTCGGACGGACACCTTTACAATGAGCAGTTCTTC. The encoded protein is CASSSDGHLYNEQFF. The chain couples TRBV5-4 to TRBJ2-1; weak D call: TRBD1 (5 bases). Trimming removed 3 bases from V and 4 bases from J, with 14 bases in between. Germline assignment: CDR1 SGHNT and CDR2 YYREEE (reference sequence). There are 15 residues in the CDR3.

The chain has TRBV5-1 and TRBJ1-1; possibly TRBD1 for D (5 bases). Trimming shortened V by 0 bases and J by 8 bases, and 8 bases separated the two germline ends. This CDR3 comprises 12 residues. From germline, CDR1 is SGHRS and CDR2 YFSETQ. The chain's CDR3 is CASSLEGREAFF. The CDR3 region has the DNA TGCGCCAGCAGCTTGGAGGGACGCGAAGCTTTCTTT.

V is TRBV4-1 and J is TRBJ1-5; the match to TRBD1 covers 8 bases. CDR1 and CDR2 (germline): MGHRA, YSYEKL. Losses at the gene ends were 5 bases for V and 7 bases for J; bases not matched to a gene: 10. The CDR3 has 15 amino acids. The CDR3 bases are TGCGCCAGCAGCTGGGGACAGGACTCATGGCAGCCCCAGCATTTT. Encoded protein: CASSWGQDSWQPQHF.

The rearrangement links TRBV6-1 to TRBJ2-7; 14 bases map to TRBD2. J was trimmed by 2 bases and V by 4 bases; bases with no gene match: 1. This CDR3 has 15 amino acids. The germline gives CDR1 MNHNS, CDR2 SASEGT. This CDR3 is CASSGTSGGPYEQYF. The CDR3 nucleotides read TGTGCCAGCAGTGGGACTAGCGGGGGGCCCTACGAGCAGTACTTC.

This clone was counted only a few times. The CDR3 nucleotides are TGTGCCTGGAGTGTGCGGACGGCTGCTCCCCTTTCCTACGAGCAGTACTTC. It encodes CAWSVRTAAPLSYEQYF. The J gene is TRBJ2-7, the V gene TRBV30; D unresolved. CDR1 and CDR2 (germline): GTSNPN, SVGIG (reference sequence). V lost 0 bases and J 1 base, leaving 19 bases between the germline ends. The CDR3 is 17 residues long. Supplemented by reference TRBV30 and TRBJ2-7, the full variable domain reads SQTIHQWPATLVQPVGSPLSLECTVEGTSNPNLYWYRQAAGRGLQLLFYSVGIGQISSEVPQNLSASRPQDRQFILSSKKLLLSDSGFYLCAWSVRTAAPLSYEQYFGPGTRLTVT.

The J gene is TRBJ1-6, the V gene TRBV9; D uncertain. Germline-derived CDR1 and CDR2 are SGDLS and YYNGEE. There are 12 residues in the CDR3. V was trimmed by 4 bases and J by 10 bases, leaving 9 bases between them. The CDR3 DNA is TGTGCCAGCAGCACCTTCAGGTCACCCCTCCACTTT. It specifies CASSTFRSPLHF.

This sequence joins TRBV4-1 and TRBJ1-2; unclear D gene. This CDR3 is 16 amino acids long. V was pared by 1 base and J by 1 base, with 13 bases between. Germline CDR1 is MGHRA and CDR2 is YSYEKL. The CDR3 reads CASSQGTGRHNYGYTF. For the CDR3, the DNA is TGCGCCAGCAGCCAAGGCACGGGCCGTCATAACTATGGCTACACCTTC.

The chain has TRBV4-2 and TRBJ2-5, with D unclear. The V end lost 1 base, the J end lost 2 bases, and 11 bases lay between the germline ends. CDR3 length: 15 amino acids. Germline CDR1 reads LGHNA; CDR2 reads YNFKEQ. DNA for the CDR3: TGTGCCAGCAGCCAAGGAGATAATAGACAAGAGACCCAGTACTTC. Translating gives CASSQGDNRQETQYF.

This clone was picked up a small number of times. The rearrangement links TRBV2 to TRBJ1-1; D perhaps matches TRBD1 (5 bases). CDR1 is SNHLY and CDR2 is FYNNEI in the germline V gene. There are 16 residues in the CDR3. With 0 bases removed from V and 4 bases from J, the gap between germline ends came to 15 bases. The CDR3 loop reads CASSEALGGAFTEAFF. The CDR3 nucleotides are TGTGCCAGCAGTGAAGCGCTTGGAGGGGCGTTCACTGAAGCTTTCTTT.

This clone was seen a few times. The rearrangement joins TRBV23-1 to TRBJ1-1; D is perhaps TRBD1 (6 bases). TRBV23-1 is given ORF status, its function remaining uncertain. This CDR3 spans 17 amino acids. V lost 4 bases, J lost 6 bases, and 24 bases lay in between. CDR3 sequence (DNA): TGCGCCAGCAGTCGGGACGGAGGCCTGCGGAGGGGGTCTGAAGCTTTCTTT. It specifies CASSRDGGLRRGSEAFF.

This rearrangement joins TRBV2 to TRBJ1-4, with a weak D call TRBD1 (5 bases). Germline values: CDR1 SNHLY, CDR2 FYNNEI. This CDR3 has 15 residues. Trimming pared 5 bases from V and 0 bases from J, leaving 10 bases between. CDR3 sequence reads: CASSQGFATNEKLFF. The DNA for the CDR3 is TGTGCCAGCAGTCAGGGCTTTGCAACTAATGAAAAACTGTTTTTT.

J is TRBJ2-5 and V is TRBV9, with TRBD2 as a possible D gene (5 bases). CDR1 and CDR2 (germline): SGDLS, YYNGEE. CDR3 size: 14 residues. V dropped 4 bases and J dropped 2 bases, with 12 bases sitting between them. The CDR3 region is CASSPWTAQETQYF. The CDR3 bases are TGTGCCAGCAGCCCGTGGACTGCTCAAGAGACCCAGTACTTC.